These 32 T cell receptor beta chains were sequenced from one sample in a study of brain T cells in children with intractable seizures. Generated by immunoSEQ multiplex PCR, the TCRdb table keeps only in-frame clones and is missing some. Of around 80,000 clones in the sample, around nine tenths were seen once. The starting material was peripheral blood, obtained at surgery. These receptors came from a girl aged 2-15 years with Rasmussen encephalitis and intractable seizures.

The chain recombines TRBV3-1 (or the pseudogene TRBV3-2) with TRBJ2-1; no firm D call. V shed 4 bases and J shed 7 bases, with 11 bases lying between them. The germline gives CDR1 LGHDT, CDR2 YNNKEL (reference sequence). The CDR3 totals 13 residues. CDR3 in amino acids: CASSLLSSNEQFF. Written as DNA, the CDR3 is TGTGCCAGCAGCCTCCTTTCTTCGAATGAGCAGTTCTTC.

CDR3 protein: CASSPLTGGEQYF. For the CDR3, the DNA is TGTGCCAGCTCACCCCTGACAGGGGGAGAGCAGTACTTC. The chain carries TRBV18 and TRBJ2-7; 9 bases line up with TRBD1. Per the germline V gene, CDR1 is KGHSH and CDR2 is LQKENI. J was trimmed by 7 bases and V by 3 bases; bases with no gene match: 4. CDR3 length equals 13 residues.

The rearrangement links TRBV19 to TRBJ1-5; 7 nucleotides align to TRBD1. From germline, CDR1 is LNHDA and CDR2 SQIVND (reference sequence). There are 16 residues in the CDR3. The J segment lost 3 bases and the V segment lost 7 bases, leaving 12 bases of the junction unmatched. This CDR3 reads CASITRQGNDNQPQHF. The DNA of the CDR3 is TGTGCCAGTATCACACGACAGGGTAACGACAATCAGCCCCAGCATTTT.

V gene TRBV27 combines with J gene TRBJ2-7; 13 bases align to TRBD2. CDR1 and CDR2 from the germline V gene are MNHEY and SMNVEV (reference sequence). V shed 4 bases and J 5 bases; nucleotides not matched to a gene: 11. The CDR3 extends over 17 amino acids. The CDR3 coding sequence is TGTGCCAGCAGTTCCTATAAGGGACTAGCGGGGATCCACGAGCAGTACTTC. This codes for CASSSYKGLAGIHEQYF.

The rearrangement uses TRBV19 and TRBJ1-2; 7 positions match TRBD1. Germline V gene data show CDR1 as LNHDA and CDR2 as SQIVND (reference sequence). The CDR3 sequence is 12 residues long. Trimming took 8 bases from V and 8 from J; bases not matched to a gene: 8. The CDR3 loop reads CASQGGAGGYTF. CDR3 DNA: TGTGCCAGTCAAGGGGGCGCTGGCGGCTACACCTTC.

About this clone: Germline is not matched at one junction end, which may reflect a read error. The V call is TRBV19, the J call TRBJ2-7; D gene ambiguous. The CDR3 runs 11 residues. From germline, CDR1 is LNHDA and CDR2 SQIVND (reference sequence). CDR3 sequence (DNA): TGTGCCAGTAGTATAGGTCAACCCGTCTCATTC. Translated: CASSIGQPVSF.

The gene calls are TRBV2 and TRBJ1-6, with D possibly being TRBD1 (5 bases). Germline V gives CDR1 SNHLY, CDR2 FYNNEI. This CDR3 region has 15 residues. V shed 10 bases and J shed 5 bases, with 18 bases lying between them. The CDR3 region is CATKTQGVNNSPLHF. DNA of the CDR3: TGTGCCACAAAAACTCAGGGCGTCAATAATTCACCCCTCCACTTT.

The V gene is TRBV7-6, the J gene TRBJ2-3; 13 nucleotides match TRBD2. Germline V gene lookup returns CDR1 SGHVS and CDR2 FNYEAQ. The V gene end was trimmed by 5 bases and the J gene end by 3 bases; junction bases not matched to a gene: 5. This CDR3 is built from 16 residues. The CDR3 is CASSKLAGGPTDTQYF. The CDR3 nucleotides are TGTGCCAGCAGCAAACTAGCGGGAGGGCCGACAGATACGCAGTATTTT.

The chain uses TRBV9 and TRBJ1-2; tentatively, D is TRBD1 (5 bases). The CDR3 length is 13 residues. V lost 2 bases, J lost 2 bases, and 7 bases lay in between. The germline V gene has CDR1 SGDLS and CDR2 YYNGEE. The chain's CDR3 is CASSVRGNYGYTF. Here the CDR3 DNA reads TGTGCCAGCAGCGTTCGGGGGAACTATGGCTACACCTTC.

The V gene is TRBV3-1 (or the pseudogene TRBV3-2), the J gene TRBJ2-3, with 9 bases that match TRBD2. Per the germline V gene, CDR1 is LGHDT and CDR2 is YNNKEL (reference sequence). There are 14 residues in the CDR3. Trimming at V came to 4 bases and at J to 8 bases, leaving 7 bases not matched to a gene. Here the CDR3 reads CASSLSGSMGTQYF. The CDR3 DNA reads as TGTGCCAGCAGCCTTAGCGGGAGTATGGGTACGCAGTATTTT.

J is TRBJ1-6 and V is TRBV27; unclear D gene. The V and J ends lost 2 bases and 4 bases respectively, with 12 bases between them. Germline V CDR1 and CDR2: MNHEY, SMNVEV (reference sequence). The CDR3 is made up of 16 amino acids. The CDR3 DNA sequence: TGTGCCAGCAGTTTAACGTACACTCAATATAATTCACCCCTCCACTTT. Encoded protein: CASSLTYTQYNSPLHF.

The J gene is TRBJ2-7, the V gene TRBV14; TRBD2 matches 11 bases. Per germline, CDR1 SGHDN and CDR2 FVKESK. The CDR3 contains 16 residues. V dropped 4 bases and J dropped 2; count of bases not matched to a gene: 7. CDR3 coding DNA: TGTGCCAGCAGCCTGAGAGGGACTAGCGGTACCTACGAGCAGTACTTC. It is translated as CASSLRGTSGTYEQYF.

The rearrangement uses TRBV2 and TRBJ1-1; D uncertain. V was trimmed by 3 bases and J by 5 bases, leaving 4 bases between them. CDR3 length: 11 amino acids. Germline CDR1 is SNHLY and CDR2 is FYNNEI. CDR3 in amino acids: CASSDRTEAFF. The DNA of the CDR3 is TGTGCCAGCAGTGACAGAACTGAAGCTTTCTTT.

The CDR3 DNA reads as TGTGCCAGCAGCTTGGCCGACAGAAACTACTACGAGCAGTACTTC. Translated: CASSLADRNYYEQYF. The chain has TRBV5-6 and TRBJ2-7, with D perhaps matching TRBD1 (5 bases). Germline V CDR1 and CDR2: SGHDT, YYEEEE. Trimming removed 0 bases at V and 3 bases at J, with 13 bases between. This CDR3 has 15 residues. Full variable domain (remainder filled in from reference TRBV5-6 and TRBJ2-7): DAGVTQSPTHLIKTRGQQVTLRCSPKSGHDTVSWYQQALGQGPQFIFQYYEEEERQRGNFPDRFSGHQFPNYSSELNVNALLLGDSALYLCASSLADRNYYEQYFGPGTRLTVT.

The chain uses TRBV19 and TRBJ1-5, with D tentatively TRBD1 (6 bases). Trimming left V 4 bases short and J 8 bases short, with 12 bases between. CDR1 and CDR2 from the germline V gene are LNHDA and SQIVND (reference sequence). The CDR3 extends over 13 amino acids. CDR3 sequence: CASSRGAGKPQHF. The CDR3 region has the DNA TGTGCCAGTAGTAGGGGGGCAGGAAAGCCCCAGCATTTT.

This chain joins TRBV15 and TRBJ2-7; 10 bases fit TRBD2. The CDR3 is made up of 17 amino acids. J gave up 0 bases and V 1 base, and 6 bases lay outside the gene matches. CDR1 is LNHNV, CDR2 YYDKDF, per germline (reference sequence). For the CDR3, the DNA is TGTGCCACCAGCAGAGGACCGCTAGCGGGGGACTCCTACGAGCAGTACTTC. This encodes CATSRGPLAGDSYEQYF.

The sample holds one count of this clone. This chain joins TRBV7-9 and TRBJ2-1; 9 positions match TRBD2. The germline V gene encodes CDR1 SEHNR and CDR2 FQNEAQ (reference sequence). The length of the CDR3 is 16 residues. Germline trimming cut 2 bases from V and 1 base from J; bases unmatched to any gene: 3. CDR3 loop: CASSLLAGKSYNEQFF. CDR3 bases: TGTGCCAGCAGCTTACTAGCGGGGAAGTCCTACAATGAGCAGTTCTTC.

The chain uses TRBV5-1 and TRBJ1-3, with D maybe TRBD1 (5 bases). V lost 4 bases and J lost 1, with 18 bases in between. The CDR3 runs 17 residues. Germline-derived CDR1 and CDR2 are SGHRS and YFSETQ. The DNA for the CDR3 is TGCGCCAGCAGCACCGGACTCCAAAGGGGTTCTGGAAACACCATATATTTT. It is translated as CASSTGLQRGSGNTIYF.

The chain has TRBV6-5 and TRBJ2-2; D might be TRBD2 (5 bases). Per germline, CDR1 MNHEY and CDR2 SVGAGI. The ends were cut back, 6 bases at V and 4 bases at J, with 12 bases in the middle. This CDR3 spans 14 amino acids. The CDR3 DNA reads TGTGCCAGCAGCCACGCGAGCGGCACCGGGGAGCTGTTTTTT. As protein: CASSHASGTGELFF.

The genes are TRBV27 and TRBJ1-1, with 7 bases that match TRBD1. Germline V gene lookup returns CDR1 MNHEY and CDR2 SMNVEV (reference sequence). The CDR3 is 15 residues long. J was trimmed by 0 bases and V by 6 bases; bases with no gene match: 7. The CDR3: CASSPTGTVNTEAFF. In DNA form, the CDR3 reads TGTGCCAGCAGCCCCACCGGGACAGTGAACACTGAAGCTTTCTTT.

The chain carries TRBV4-2 and TRBJ2-1, with D tentatively TRBD1 (6 bases). The CDR3 runs to 16 residues. Germline loops: CDR1 LGHNA, CDR2 YNFKEQ. V lost 1 base and J lost 8, with 18 bases in between. CDR3 in DNA: TGTGCCAGCAGCCAAGGAGGGACAAAAGGATTTGATGAGCAGTTCTTC. Translating gives CASSQGGTKGFDEQFF.

The CDR3 DNA is TGTGCCAGCAGTGAATCTAGCGTCCAAGAGACCCAGTACTTC. Its translation is CASSESSVQETQYF. The V and J genes are TRBV6-1 and TRBJ2-5; possible D gene TRBD2, 6 bases. The CDR3 length is 14 residues. V was clipped by 2 bases and J by 1 base, with 8 bases between them. Germline V gene data show CDR1 as MNHNS and CDR2 as SASEGT.

This chain links TRBV28 with TRBJ1-2, with D maybe TRBD1 (5 bases). Germline lookup yields CDR1 MDHEN and CDR2 SYDVKM. Trimming took 4 bases from V and 4 from J, leaving 10 bases between them. This CDR3 contains 13 residues. The CDR3 is CASSSEGFYGYTF. The DNA for the CDR3 is TGTGCCAGCAGTTCGGAGGGGTTCTATGGCTACACCTTC.

This clone has only one observation. This chain links TRBV19 with TRBJ1-2, with D perhaps matching TRBD1 (6 bases). From germline, CDR1 is LNHDA and CDR2 SQIVND (reference sequence). Trimming removed 4 bases at V and 6 bases at J, with 15 bases between. The CDR3 totals 14 residues. This CDR3 reads CASSTETGRNGYTF. CDR3 DNA sequence: TGTGCCAGTAGTACGGAGACAGGAAGGAATGGCTACACCTTC.

The gene calls are TRBV14 and TRBJ1-1; D ambiguous. Germline V gives CDR1 SGHDN, CDR2 FVKESK. Deletions cut 4 bases from V and 4 bases from J, with 13 bases between. The CDR3 consists of 14 residues. Here the CDR3 reads CASSRLRCRTEAFF. CDR3 coding DNA: TGTGCCAGCAGCCGGCTGAGATGTCGCACTGAAGCTTTCTTT.

The rearrangement links TRBV7-2 to TRBJ2-7; D call uncertain. This CDR3 has 13 residues. Germline CDR1 and CDR2: SGHTA and FQGNSA. V was pared by 2 bases and J by 3 bases, with 8 bases between. CDR3 residues: CASSLRALYEQYF. Written as DNA, the CDR3 is TGTGCCAGCAGCTTAAGAGCTCTCTACGAGCAGTACTTC.

This rearrangement joins TRBV2 to TRBJ1-4; a weak D match, TRBD1 (5 bases). Trimming pared 4 bases from V and 8 bases from J, leaving 17 bases between. The CDR3 is 15 residues long. CDR1 is SNHLY and CDR2 is FYNNEI in the germline V gene. The CDR3 loop reads CASSGRGDPREKLFF. In DNA, the CDR3 is TGTGCCAGCAGTGGGCGTGGGGACCCACGGGAAAAACTGTTTTTT.

This rearrangement joins TRBV7-2 to TRBJ1-5; D unresolved. CDR3 length equals 15 residues. Germline V CDR1 and CDR2: SGHTA, FQGNSA. V lost 2 bases and J lost 6, with 14 bases in between. CDR3 sequence (DNA): TGTGCCAGCAGCTTAAGTATGGAAAGTGGTCAGCCCCAGCATTTT. It encodes CASSLSMESGQPQHF.

CDR3 sequence reads: CASSRLAGLTDTQYF. For the CDR3, the DNA is TGTGCCAGCAGCCGACTAGCGGGACTCACAGATACGCAGTATTTT. The chain combines TRBV3-1 (or the pseudogene TRBV3-2) with TRBJ2-3; 11 positions match TRBD2. The CDR3 length is 15 residues. Per the germline V gene, CDR1 is LGHDT and CDR2 is YNNKEL (reference sequence). V lost 4 bases and J lost 2; bases outside the gene matches: 2.

The J gene is TRBJ1-2, the V gene TRBV5-6; D ambiguous. The V gene's germline CDR1 is SGHDT and CDR2 YYEEEE. Deletions cut 0 bases from V and 7 bases from J, with 4 bases between. There are 11 residues in the CDR3. The DNA for the CDR3 is TGTGCCAGCAGCTTGGGCGGTGGCTACACCTTC. It yields the protein CASSLGGGYTF.

The chain has TRBV11-3 and TRBJ1-1; 9 positions agree with TRBD1. The CDR3 is 15 amino acids. In germline, CDR1 is SGHNT, CDR2 YENEEA. J lost 1 base, V lost 1 base, and 1 base had no gene match. The DNA of the CDR3 is TGTGCCAGCAGCTTAGTGGGACAGGGGAACACTGAAGCTTTCTTT. It specifies CASSLVGQGNTEAFF.

V usage is TRBV30 and J usage is TRBJ1-2; 9 bases agree with TRBD1. V dropped 2 bases and J dropped 5; count of bases not matched to a gene: 3. The length of the CDR3 is 13 residues. Germline V gene lookup returns CDR1 GTSNPN and CDR2 SVGIG (reference sequence). CDR3 DNA sequence: TGTGCCTGGAGTCGGGACAGGGAATATGGCTACACCTTC. Protein sequence: CAWSRDREYGYTF.